The clone carrying this T cell receptor (beta chain) was seen just once. Its target is not known. One end of the junction does not line up with germline, which may come from a read error. The data were taken from a study of cytomegalovirus exposure and HLA in healthy donors. Study results and limitations: The investigators catalogued 180 or so TCR beta chains as cytomegalovirus-associated. In an earlier analysis, in some 600 donors, most V segments appeared productive either ~87% or ~30% of the time.

The PCR made use of 60 Vbeta and 13 Jbeta primers. Some clones are missing from TCRdb's copy, which holds only in-frame ones; the method was immunoSEQ multiplex PCR. The top ten hold about 0.62% of the sample, which has 130,000 to 150,000 clones, around 79% seen once. Per germline, CDR1 LNHNV and CDR2 YYDKDF (reference sequence). The CDR3 loop spans 12 amino acids. The chain uses TRBV15 and TRBJ1-4; TRBD1 agrees at 9 bases. Sequencing was performed on PBMCs. The source of this sequence is a male donor in good health and CMV-seronegative. For the CDR3, the DNA is TGTGCCACCAGCACATATACCGGGACAGGGTTCTTT. Its protein is CATSTYTGTGFF. The whole variable domain, filled in from reference TRBV15 and TRBJ1-4, reads DAMVIQNPRYQVTQFGKPVTLSCSQTLNHNVMYWYQQKSSQAPKLLFHYYDKDFNNEADTPDNFQSRRPNTSFCFLDIRSPGLGDTAMYLCATSTYTGTGFFGSGTQLSVL.